Listed here are 30 T cell receptor beta chains from one sample, sequenced in a study of blood T cell repertoires in COVID-19. Clones were sequenced by immunoSEQ multiplex PCR, and TCRdb holds only the in-frame ones, with some missing. Here the sample spans 100,000 to 150,000 clones, about 80% being singletons. The sample taken for sequencing was peripheral blood. These TCRs come from a man in his sixties with acute or convalescent COVID-19.

This chain connects TRBV30 to TRBJ2-2; possible D gene TRBD2, 7 bases. The CDR3 extends over 15 amino acids. V was shortened by 5 bases and J by 5 bases, with 18 bases between the two germline ends. From germline, CDR1 is GTSNPN and CDR2 SVGIG (reference sequence). The CDR3 bases are TGTGCCTGGCGTAGGGGGGGCGGAGCGACCGGGGAGCTGTTTTTT. This gives the protein CAWRRGGGATGELFF.

Comments on this clone: Other DNA variants within this sample encode the same CDR3. The V gene is TRBV10-2, the J gene TRBJ1-2; 7 bases align to TRBD1. The CDR3 has 13 amino acids. CDR1 WSHSY and CDR2 SAAADI come from the germline V gene. The V gene end was trimmed by 5 bases and the J gene end by 4 bases; junction bases not matched to a gene: 4. In DNA, the CDR3 is TGCGCCAGCAGTCCAGACAGGGCCTATGGCTACACCTTC. It specifies CASSPDRAYGYTF.

CDR3 sequence: CASSLLTGSRETQYF. The CDR3 coding sequence is TGTGCCAGCAGCCTACTGACAGGGTCCCGTGAGACCCAGTACTTC. The rearrangement uses TRBV7-8 and TRBJ2-5; TRBD1 matches at 7 bases. Unmatched junction bases numbered 11, after V lost 5 bases and J lost 5 bases. Germline-derived CDR1 and CDR2 are SGHVS and FQNEAQ. The CDR3 runs to 15 residues.

The chain couples TRBV5-1 to TRBJ2-5, with D unclear. Germline V gives CDR1 SGHRS, CDR2 YFSETQ. This CDR3 is built from 11 residues. The ends were cut back, 2 bases at V and 5 bases at J, with 4 bases in the middle. The CDR3 region is CASSFGETQYF. The CDR3 DNA reads TGCGCCAGCAGCTTTGGCGAGACCCAGTACTTC.

V gene TRBV2 combines with J gene TRBJ2-3; 10 bases are shared with TRBD1. The CDR3 consists of 15 residues. Germline V CDR1 and CDR2: SNHLY, FYNNEI. Trimming took 1 base from V and 4 from J; bases not matched to a gene: 2. The CDR3 spells CASSEGTGGSDTQYF. The CDR3 nucleotides read TGTGCCAGCAGTGAAGGGACAGGGGGGTCAGATACGCAGTATTTT.

The chain links TRBV5-5 to TRBJ2-7; D might be TRBD2 (6 bases). Trimming removed 0 bases at V and 4 bases at J, with 14 bases between. This CDR3 is 15 amino acids long. The germline gives CDR1 SGHKS, CDR2 YYEKEE (reference sequence). CDR3 coding DNA: TGTGCCAGCAGCTTGGGCCCCCCCCTAGCGTACGAGCAGTACTTC. It specifies CASSLGPPLAYEQYF.

This rearrangement joins TRBV12-3 or TRBV12-4 to TRBJ2-1; D gene uncertain. Trimming took off 3 bases at V and 5 bases at J, with 8 bases between the two ends. CDR3 length equals 13 residues. The CDR3 region is CASSLILNNEQFF. The CDR3 DNA reads TGTGCCAGCAGTTTGATACTGAACAATGAGCAGTTCTTC.

This clone has just one count. J is TRBJ1-3 and V is TRBV5-1; D is undetermined. The CDR3 consists of 16 residues. The germline V and J ends were trimmed by 0 bases and 0 bases, with 10 bases remaining between them. Germline loops: CDR1 SGHRS, CDR2 YFSETQ. CDR3 coding DNA: TGCGCCAGCAGCTTGGAGGCGGTGATCTCTGGAAACACCATATATTTT. Residues: CASSLEAVISGNTIYF.

The CDR3 sequence: CATTAREGRYNEQFF. CDR3 bases: TGCGCCACCACCGCGCGGGAGGGCCGGTACAATGAGCAGTTCTTC. This chain joins TRBV10-2 and TRBJ2-1, with 9 positions matching TRBD2. With V trimmed by 10 bases and J by 4 bases, 11 bases remained unmatched. The germline V gene encodes CDR1 WSHSY and CDR2 SAAADI. The CDR3 covers 15 residues.

CDR3 loop: CASTLGSHSNQPQHF. CDR3 bases: TGTGCCAGCACCCTTGGGAGTCACAGCAATCAGCCCCAGCATTTT. This chain links TRBV28 with TRBJ1-5; D gene ambiguous. The CDR3 runs 15 residues. Germline V gene sequence: CDR1 MDHEN, CDR2 SYDVKM. The V gene lost 7 bases and the J gene lost 1 base, with 14 bases spanning the gap.

The V gene is TRBV2, the J gene TRBJ1-1; D gene uncertain. With 7 bases removed from V and 1 base from J, the gap between germline ends came to 13 bases. Germline values: CDR1 SNHLY, CDR2 FYNNEI. This CDR3 spans 14 amino acids. CDR3: CASIFSTGNTEAFF. DNA of the CDR3: TGTGCCAGCATCTTCAGTACGGGGAACACTGAAGCTTTCTTT.

The gene calls are TRBV19 and TRBJ2-2; possible D gene TRBD1, 5 bases. Germline V gives CDR1 LNHDA, CDR2 SQIVND (reference sequence). V was trimmed by 5 bases and J by 1 base, leaving 11 bases between them. There are 15 residues in the CDR3. The CDR3 spells CASSPRQLNTGELFF. The CDR3 DNA follows: TGTGCCAGTAGTCCCCGACAGCTGAACACCGGGGAGCTGTTTTTT.

V usage is TRBV13 and J usage is TRBJ2-7; D possibly corresponds to TRBD1 (6 bases). CDR3 length: 14 residues. Germline V lookup: CDR1 PRHDT, CDR2 FYEKMQ (reference sequence). V was shortened by 4 bases and J by 4 bases, with 14 bases between the two germline ends. CDR3 in amino acids: CASSSNDRSYEQYF. CDR3 sequence (DNA): TGTGCCAGCAGCTCCAACGACAGGTCTTACGAGCAGTACTTC.

The rearrangement joins TRBV10-3 to TRBJ1-5; possible D gene TRBD1, 5 bases. CDR1 ENHRY and CDR2 SYGVKD come from the germline V gene. The CDR3 totals 13 residues. V lost 4 bases to trimming and J lost 5 bases, with 9 bases between them. This CDR3 is CAISGQGDQPQHF. CDR3 bases: TGTGCCATCAGTGGGCAGGGTGATCAGCCCCAGCATTTT.

This sequence joins TRBV5-5 and TRBJ1-1; tentatively, D is TRBD1 (5 bases). Germline lookup yields CDR1 SGHKS and CDR2 YYEKEE (reference sequence). This CDR3 contains 14 residues. V dropped 3 bases and J dropped 0 bases, with 9 bases sitting between them. In DNA, the CDR3 is TGTGCCAGCAGCTCCCCGACAGTGAACACTGAAGCTTTCTTT. Its translation is CASSSPTVNTEAFF.

J is TRBJ1-5 and V is TRBV28; D ambiguous. The ends were cut back, 7 bases at V and 0 bases at J, with 7 bases in the middle. Germline V CDR1 and CDR2: MDHEN, SYDVKM. The CDR3 has 13 residues. The CDR3 DNA is TGTGCCAGCACCGTACATAGCAATCAGCCCCAGCATTTT. Translated: CASTVHSNQPQHF.

The chain recombines TRBV28 with TRBJ2-7; no definite D call. Looked up from germline, CDR1 is MDHEN and CDR2 is SYDVKM. Trimming pared 6 bases from V and 4 bases from J, leaving 16 bases between. The CDR3 consists of 14 residues. Here the CDR3 reads CASSRPSYGYEQYF. In DNA form, the CDR3 reads TGTGCCAGCAGCCGCCCCTCGTACGGGTACGAGCAGTACTTC.

This clone has only a few counts. This chain joins TRBV9 and TRBJ1-2; D is unclear. Per the germline V gene, CDR1 is SGDLS and CDR2 is YYNGEE. The germline V and J ends were trimmed by 0 bases and 5 bases, with 14 bases remaining between them. This CDR3 spans 15 amino acids. The CDR3: CASSVASFTPYGYTF. In DNA form, the CDR3 reads TGTGCCAGCAGCGTAGCCAGTTTTACGCCTTATGGCTACACCTTC.

The chain combines TRBV5-1 with TRBJ1-3; D is unresolved. Germline V lookup: CDR1 SGHRS, CDR2 YFSETQ. The CDR3 is 15 amino acids. V lost 0 bases, J lost 4 bases, and 11 bases lay in between. The CDR3 protein is CASSLASGSGNTIYF. The CDR3, as DNA: TGCGCCAGCAGCTTGGCCTCCGGGTCGGGAAACACCATATATTTT.

The V and J genes are TRBV10-2 and TRBJ1-5, with TRBD1 identical over 8 bases. V lost 5 bases, J lost 2 bases, and 2 bases stayed unmatched. The CDR3 is 14 amino acids. Germline V gives CDR1 WSHSY, CDR2 SAAADI. The CDR3 loop is CASSPGGGNQPQHF. The CDR3 DNA follows: TGCGCCAGCAGTCCAGGGGGCGGCAATCAGCCCCAGCATTTT.

This clone came up once. This rearrangement joins TRBV5-1 to TRBJ1-2; 7 positions agree with TRBD1. This CDR3 is 13 amino acids long. Germline values: CDR1 SGHRS, CDR2 YFSETQ. V lost 4 bases to trimming and J lost 5 bases; unmatched junction nucleotides: 5. The CDR3 region has the DNA TGCGCCAGCAGCCACGACAGGGAATATGGCTACACCTTC. This translates into CASSHDREYGYTF.

The rearrangement uses TRBV19 and TRBJ2-3, with 7 bases lining up with TRBD1. Germline V gene lookup returns CDR1 LNHDA and CDR2 SQIVND (reference sequence). Trimming removed 3 bases from V and 2 bases from J; junction bases left unmatched: 2. This CDR3 contains 14 residues. CDR3 sequence: CASSMGQFTDTQYF. The CDR3 DNA follows: TGTGCCAGTAGTATGGGACAGTTCACAGATACGCAGTATTTT.

The V gene is TRBV6-5, the J gene TRBJ2-2, with a possible D match to TRBD1 (5 bases). CDR1 is MNHEY and CDR2 is SVGAGI in the germline V gene. Trimming took 7 bases from V and 1 from J, leaving 10 bases between them. The CDR3 runs 14 residues. The CDR3 loop is CASTLQENTGELFF. The CDR3 DNA reads as TGTGCCAGCACCCTACAGGAGAACACCGGGGAGCTGTTTTTT.

The chain recombines TRBV10-1 with TRBJ2-1; 15 nucleotides match TRBD2. V lost 9 bases to trimming and J lost 1 base; unmatched junction nucleotides: 13. This CDR3 spans 19 amino acids. CDR1 is WNHNN, CDR2 SYGVQD, per germline (reference sequence). CDR3 nucleotide sequence: TGCGCCAGTTGCCGAAGGGGACTAGCGGGAGGTTGGTCCTACAATGAGCAGTTCTTC. It specifies CASCRRGLAGGWSYNEQFF.

The rearrangement joins TRBV11-2 to TRBJ1-5; D uncertain. V lost 5 bases and J lost 4, with 12 bases in between. The CDR3 totals 14 residues. Per the germline V gene, CDR1 is SGHAT and CDR2 is FQNNGV. DNA for the CDR3: TGTGCCAGCAGCCGCACGGGAGAAAATCAGCCCCAGCATTTT. This translates into CASSRTGENQPQHF.

The rearrangement links TRBV12-3 or TRBV12-4 to TRBJ1-2; D gene ambiguous. The CDR3 consists of 13 residues. With 7 bases removed from V and 6 bases from J, the gap between germline ends came to 15 bases. Here the CDR3 reads CASTLEGFNGYTF. The CDR3 nucleotides read TGTGCCAGCACCCTGGAGGGCTTTAATGGCTACACCTTC.

This clone was seen a few times. This chain uses TRBV20-1 with TRBJ2-7, with TRBD1 matching over 7 bases. Unmatched junction bases numbered 5, after V lost 3 bases and J lost 0 bases. The germline gives CDR1 DFQATT, CDR2 SNEGSKA (reference sequence). The length of the CDR3 is 14 residues. The CDR3 nucleotides read TGCAGTGCTAGTCTCTGGGACAGCTCCTACGAGCAGTACTTC. Translation: CSASLWDSSYEQYF.

On this clone: The junction differs from germline at one of its ends, possibly a read error. The chain combines TRBV5-5 with TRBJ2-7; 15 bases match TRBD2. Germline-derived CDR1 and CDR2 are SGHKS and YYEKEE (reference sequence). This CDR3 is built from 15 residues. The CDR3 here is CASRLGLAGGYEQYF. CDR3 in DNA: TGTGCCAGCAGATTGGGACTAGCGGGAGGATACGAGCAGTACTTC.

The V and J genes are TRBV28 and TRBJ2-7, with D possibly TRBD2 on 7 matching bases. V gave up 8 bases and J gave up 2 bases, with 10 bases separating them. This CDR3 is built from 12 residues. Germline V lookup: CDR1 MDHEN, CDR2 SYDVKM. The CDR3 spells CASGGGPYEQYF. As DNA, the CDR3 is TGTGCCAGCGGGGGGGGCCCCTACGAGCAGTACTTC.

This clone appeared a single time. This chain joins TRBV28 and TRBJ2-7; 9 bases agree with TRBD1. Per germline, CDR1 MDHEN and CDR2 SYDVKM. The CDR3 is made up of 15 amino acids. V lost 6 bases, J lost 1 base, and 7 bases stayed unmatched. The CDR3 DNA sequence: TGTGCCAGCAGGGGGGAGGGGACAGGGTCCTACGAGCAGTACTTC. Its translation: CASRGEGTGSYEQYF.